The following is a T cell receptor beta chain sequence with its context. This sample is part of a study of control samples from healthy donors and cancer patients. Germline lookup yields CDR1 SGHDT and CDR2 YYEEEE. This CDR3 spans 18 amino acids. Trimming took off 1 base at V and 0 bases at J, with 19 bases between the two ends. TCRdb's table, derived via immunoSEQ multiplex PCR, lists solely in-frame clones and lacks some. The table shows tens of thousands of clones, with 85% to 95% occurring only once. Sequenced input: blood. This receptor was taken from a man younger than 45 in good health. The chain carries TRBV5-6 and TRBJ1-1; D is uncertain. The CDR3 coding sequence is TGTGCCAGCAGCTTGCAGAGTAGGTCCCTTCAAATGAACACTGAAGCTTTCTTT. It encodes CASSLQSRSLQMNTEAFF.